These T cell receptor beta chains were read from a single sample in a study of glioma-infiltrating T cells after dendritic cell vaccination. Profiling relied on immunoSEQ multiplex PCR, and the TCRdb table lists in-frame clones only, not all of them. The sample comprises fewer than 85,000 clones, about 76% of which are singletons, and approximately 7.9% rests with the top ten. Sample: blood, taken before dendritic cell vaccination. Source of these receptors: a human donor with glioblastoma. CDR3s include the opening cysteine and the closing phenylalanine or tryptophan. Fields, in order: V gene, J gene, D gene, clone size, CDR3 DNA, CDR3 protein. A D gene is named only where the DNA matches it firmly. Clone sizes are given selectively: once, few, many, or a class where the clone is expanded.

TRBV28,TRBJ1-1,-,-,TGTGCCAGCAGTATCACAGGGCTAGGGACTGAAGCTTTCTTT,CASSITGLGTEAFF
TRBV5-1,TRBJ1-5,-,-,TGCGCCAGCAGCTTGGAGGGGCCTGGCAATCAGCCCCAGCATTTT,CASSLEGPGNQPQHF
TRBV11-3,TRBJ2-2,-,-,TGTGCCAGCAGCTTCGAGGGGGCGAACACCGGGGAGCTGTTTTTT,CASSFEGANTGELFF
TRBV30,TRBJ1-5,-,few,TGTGCCTGGAGTGTACCTTTGGACAGTAGCAATCAGCCCCAGCATTTT,CAWSVPLDSSNQPQHF
TRBV7-2,TRBJ2-7,TRBD2,-,TGTGCCAGCAGTCAAACCGGGAGACTAGCGGATTTCTACGAGCAGTACTTC,CASSQTGRLADFYEQYF
TRBV7-3,TRBJ1-1,-,-,TGTGCCAGCAGCTTATCCATGAACACTGAAGCTTTCTTT,CASSLSMNTEAFF
TRBV27,TRBJ1-2,TRBD1,-,TGTGCCAGCAGTTTAGAGGGGGCGGGCTATGGCTACACCTTC,CASSLEGAGYGYTF
TRBV5-1,TRBJ1-1,TRBD1,-,TGCGCCAGCAGCTTGAGACAGGGACTCAACACTGAAGCTTTCTTT,CASSLRQGLNTEAFF
TRBV2,TRBJ2-2,TRBD2,-,TGTGCCAGCAGCGAATCGGGGGGTACCGGGGAGCTGTTTTTT,CASSESGGTGELFF
TRBV6-1,TRBJ1-5,-,once,TGTGCCAGCAGTGATCGAACAGAGAATCAGCCCCAGCATTTT,CASSDRTENQPQHF
TRBV2,TRBJ1-5,-,-,TGTGCCAGCAGGGACTACGACAGAAGTAGAAATCAGCCCCAGCATTTT,CASRDYDRSRNQPQHF
TRBV9,TRBJ1-1,-,-,TGTGCCAGCAGCGTAGGCAGGGCCGACACTGAAGCTTTCTTT,CASSVGRADTEAFF
TRBV12-5,TRBJ1-2,-,-,TGTGCTAGTGGTTTACCCGACAGTTTTAACTATGGCTACACCTTC,CASGLPDSFNYGYTF
TRBV11-2,TRBJ1-4,TRBD1,-,TGTGCCAGCAGCTTAGGGCTTTCGGCCGCAGGGGGTGAAAAACTGTTTTTT,CASSLGLSAAGGEKLFF
TRBV4-3,TRBJ2-2,TRBD2,-,TGCGCCAGCAGCCCCCAGTATTCCGGACTAGCGGGGTACAACACCGGGGAGCTGTTTTTT,CASSPQYSGLAGYNTGELFF
TRBV4-3,TRBJ1-1,-,-,TGCGCCAGCAGCCAGGACAGGAACACTGAAGCTTTCTTT,CASSQDRNTEAFF
TRBV18,TRBJ2-3,-,-,TGTGCCAGCTCACCACCTAGCAGCGGCACAGATACGCAGTATTTT,CASSPPSSGTDTQYF
TRBV21-1,TRBJ2-7,-,-,TGTGCCAGCAGCCCCCCCCGAGGGTCCGGGCAGTACTTC,CASSPPRGSGQYF
TRBV25-1,TRBJ1-6,-,few,TGTGCCAGCCGCCCCGCATTCCCGAGCTCCTATAATTCACCCCTCCACTTT,CASRPAFPSSYNSPLHF
TRBV5-6,TRBJ2-1,TRBD1,-,TGTGCCAGCAGCTTGTCTTTCAGGGGGCTTACGGAGACGCACAATGAGCAGTTCTTC,CASSLSFRGLTETHNEQFF
TRBV2,TRBJ2-5,TRBD1,-,TGTGCCAGCAGCGTGGGACAGGGCCTGGAGACCCAGTACTTC,CASSVGQGLETQYF
TRBV6-6,TRBJ1-5,TRBD1,-,TGTGCCAGCAGAGCGGACAGGGGACAGCCCCAGCATTTT,CASRADRGQPQHF